This T cell receptor beta chain was recorded in a study of graft-versus-host responses after intestinal transplantation. Study-level information: Recipients were all induced with anti-thymocyte globulin, then given tacrolimus and steroids for roughly three years. Study-wide results and caveats: Some GvH clones were seen earlier in gut or blood, suggesting intestinal origin.

This CDR3 spans 12 amino acids. Trimming stripped 3 bases from V and 3 bases from J, with 5 bases between. Germline-derived CDR1 and CDR2 are KGHSH and LQKENI. Of note for this clone: Its target is not known.

Libraries were prepared by immunoSEQ multiplex PCR; TCRdb keeps only in-frame clonotypes and omits some of them. The table has about 86,000 clones, 90% to 95% seen once. The chain combines TRBV18 with TRBJ1-1, with D uncertain. Here the sequenced sample was unstimulated CD8+ T cells sorted from spleen or lymph node cells, taken before intestinal transplant. The sequence derives from a human donor who received an intestinal transplant. The CDR3 bases are TGTGCCAGCTCACCCCGCGACACTGAAGCTTTCTTT. Protein product: CASSPRDTEAFF.